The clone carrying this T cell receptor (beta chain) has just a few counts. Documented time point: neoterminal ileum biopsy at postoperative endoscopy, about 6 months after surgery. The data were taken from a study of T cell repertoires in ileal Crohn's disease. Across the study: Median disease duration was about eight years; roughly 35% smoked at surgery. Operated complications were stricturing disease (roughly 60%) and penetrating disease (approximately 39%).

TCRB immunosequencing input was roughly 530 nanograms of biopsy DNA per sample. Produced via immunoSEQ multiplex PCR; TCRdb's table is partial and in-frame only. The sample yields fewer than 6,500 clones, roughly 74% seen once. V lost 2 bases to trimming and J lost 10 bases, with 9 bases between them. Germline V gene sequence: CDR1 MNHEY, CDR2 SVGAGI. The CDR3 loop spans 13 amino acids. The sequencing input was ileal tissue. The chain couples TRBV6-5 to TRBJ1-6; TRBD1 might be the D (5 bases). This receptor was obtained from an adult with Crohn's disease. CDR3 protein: CASSYTRDSPLHF. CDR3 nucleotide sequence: TGTGCCAGCAGTTACACCAGGGACTCACCCCTCCACTTT.